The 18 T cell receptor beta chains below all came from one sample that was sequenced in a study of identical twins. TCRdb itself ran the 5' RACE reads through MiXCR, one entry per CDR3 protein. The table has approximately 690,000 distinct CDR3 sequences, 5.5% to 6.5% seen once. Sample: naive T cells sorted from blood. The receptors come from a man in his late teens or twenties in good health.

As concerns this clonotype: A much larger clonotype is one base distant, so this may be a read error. The CDR3 coding sequence is TGTGCCAGCAAAAAAGCTTGGGCCCGACCTCAAGAGACCCGGTACTTC. Translated, it gives CASKKAWARPQETRYF. The V gene is TRBV6-1, the J gene TRBJ2-5, with D hard to call. Germline values: CDR1 MNHNS, CDR2 SASEGT. CDR3 size: 16 residues.

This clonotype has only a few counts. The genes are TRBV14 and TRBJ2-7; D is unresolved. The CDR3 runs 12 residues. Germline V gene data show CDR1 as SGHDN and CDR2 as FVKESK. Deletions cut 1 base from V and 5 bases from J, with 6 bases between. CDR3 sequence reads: CASSQGYNEQYV. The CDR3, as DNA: TGTGCCAGCAGCCAAGGGTATAACGAGCAGTACGTC.

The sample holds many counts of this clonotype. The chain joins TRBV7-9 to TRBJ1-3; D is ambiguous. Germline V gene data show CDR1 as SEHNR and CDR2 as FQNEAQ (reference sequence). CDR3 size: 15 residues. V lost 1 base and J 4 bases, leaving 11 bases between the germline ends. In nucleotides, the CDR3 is TGTGCCAGCAGCTTAGATACCGGTGCCGGAAACACCATATATTTT. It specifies CASSLDTGAGNTIYF.

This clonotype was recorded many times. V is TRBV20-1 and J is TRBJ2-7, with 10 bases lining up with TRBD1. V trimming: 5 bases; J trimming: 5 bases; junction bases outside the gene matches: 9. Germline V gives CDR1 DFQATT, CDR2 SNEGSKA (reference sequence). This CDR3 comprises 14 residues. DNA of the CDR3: TGCAGTGCTCGGATTCGACAGGGGGCTCACGAGCAGTACGTC. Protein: CSARIRQGAHEQYV.

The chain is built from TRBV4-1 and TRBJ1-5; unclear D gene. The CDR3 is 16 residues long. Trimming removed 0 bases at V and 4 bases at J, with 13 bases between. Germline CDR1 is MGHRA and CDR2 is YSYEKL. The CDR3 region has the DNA TGCGCCAGCAGCCAAGATCTCGGTATTCCTAATCAGCCCCAGCATTTT. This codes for CASSQDLGIPNQPQHF.

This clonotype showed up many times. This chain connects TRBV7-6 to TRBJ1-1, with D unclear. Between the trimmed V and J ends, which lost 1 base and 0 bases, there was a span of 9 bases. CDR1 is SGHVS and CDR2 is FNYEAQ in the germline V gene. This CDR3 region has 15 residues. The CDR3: CASSLDPGMNTEAFF. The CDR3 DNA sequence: TGTGCCAGCAGCTTAGACCCCGGTATGAACACTGAAGCTTTCTTT.

In DNA form, the CDR3 reads TGTGCCAGCAGTGATAAGGCGGGTGTTACCGGGGAGCTGTTTTTT. It encodes CASSDKAGVTGELFF. V and J are TRBV25-1 and TRBJ2-2, with D possibly matching TRBD2 (5 bases). With 3 bases removed from V and 5 bases from J, the gap between germline ends came to 13 bases. The length of the CDR3 is 15 residues. Germline V gene data show CDR1 as MGHDK and CDR2 as SYGVNS. The full variable domain, with the rest looked up from reference TRBV25-1 and TRBJ2-2, is EADIYQTPRYLVIGTGKKITLECSQTMGHDKMYWYQQDPGMELHLIHYSYGVNSTEKGDLSSESTVSRIRTEHFPLTLESARPSHTSQYLCASSDKAGVTGELFFGEGSRLTVL.

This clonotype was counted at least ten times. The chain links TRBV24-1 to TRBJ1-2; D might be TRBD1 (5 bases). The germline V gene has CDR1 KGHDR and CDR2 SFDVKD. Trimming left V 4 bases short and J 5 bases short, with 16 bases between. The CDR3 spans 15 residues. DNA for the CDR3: TGTGCCACCAGTGACCATGGGACTCCCCGGTATGGCTACACCTTC. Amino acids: CATSDHGTPRYGYTF.

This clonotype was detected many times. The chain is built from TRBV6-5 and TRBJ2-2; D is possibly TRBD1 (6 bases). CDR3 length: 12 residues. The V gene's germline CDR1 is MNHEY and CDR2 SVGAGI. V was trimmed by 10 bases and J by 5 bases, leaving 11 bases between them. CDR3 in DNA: TGTGCCACACAGGGACGTACCGGGGAGCTGTTTTTT. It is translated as CATQGRTGELFF.

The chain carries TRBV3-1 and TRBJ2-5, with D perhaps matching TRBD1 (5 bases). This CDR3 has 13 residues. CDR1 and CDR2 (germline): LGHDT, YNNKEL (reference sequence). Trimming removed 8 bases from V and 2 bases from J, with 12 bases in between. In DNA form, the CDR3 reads TGTGCCAGCGGACCGACAGAGCAAGAGACCCAGTACTTC. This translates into CASGPTEQETQYF.

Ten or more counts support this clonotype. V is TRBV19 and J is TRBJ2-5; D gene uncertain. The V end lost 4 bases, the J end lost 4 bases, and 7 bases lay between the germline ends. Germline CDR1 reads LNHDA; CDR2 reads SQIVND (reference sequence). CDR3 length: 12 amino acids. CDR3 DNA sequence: TGTGCCAGTAGTAAGAGTGGAGAGACCCAGTACTTC. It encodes CASSKSGETQYF.

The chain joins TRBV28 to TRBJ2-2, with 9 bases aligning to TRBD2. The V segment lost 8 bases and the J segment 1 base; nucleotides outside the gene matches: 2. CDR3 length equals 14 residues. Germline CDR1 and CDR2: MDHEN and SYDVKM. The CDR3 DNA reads TGTGCCAGCGTAGCGGGAGAGAACACCGGGGAGCTGTTTTTT. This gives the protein CASVAGENTGELFF.

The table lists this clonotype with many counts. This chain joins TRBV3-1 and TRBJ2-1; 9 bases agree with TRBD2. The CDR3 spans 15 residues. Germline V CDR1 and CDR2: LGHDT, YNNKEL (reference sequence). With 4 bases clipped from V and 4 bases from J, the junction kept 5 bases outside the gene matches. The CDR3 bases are TGTGCCAGCAGCCCCATTACTAGCGGGTACAATGAGCAGTTCTTC. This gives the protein CASSPITSGYNEQFF.

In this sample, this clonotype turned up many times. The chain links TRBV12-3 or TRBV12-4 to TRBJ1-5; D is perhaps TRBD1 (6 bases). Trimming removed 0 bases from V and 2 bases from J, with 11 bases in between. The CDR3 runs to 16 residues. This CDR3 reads CASSLAGQSRNQPQHF. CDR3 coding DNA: TGTGCCAGCAGTTTAGCCGGACAGAGCCGCAATCAGCCCCAGCATTTT.

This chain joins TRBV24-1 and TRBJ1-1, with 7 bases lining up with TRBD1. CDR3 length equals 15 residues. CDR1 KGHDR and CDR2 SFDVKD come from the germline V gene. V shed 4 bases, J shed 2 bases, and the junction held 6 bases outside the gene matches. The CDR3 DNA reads TGTGCCACCAGTGAGGGGGACAGCCCAAACACTGAAGCTTTCTTT. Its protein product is CATSEGDSPNTEAFF.

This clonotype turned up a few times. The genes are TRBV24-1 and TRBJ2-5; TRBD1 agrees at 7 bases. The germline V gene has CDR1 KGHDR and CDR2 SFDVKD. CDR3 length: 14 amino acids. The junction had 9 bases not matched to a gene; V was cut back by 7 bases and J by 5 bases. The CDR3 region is CATSADRASETQYF. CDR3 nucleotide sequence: TGTGCCACCAGCGCTGACAGGGCCAGTGAGACCCAGTACTTC.

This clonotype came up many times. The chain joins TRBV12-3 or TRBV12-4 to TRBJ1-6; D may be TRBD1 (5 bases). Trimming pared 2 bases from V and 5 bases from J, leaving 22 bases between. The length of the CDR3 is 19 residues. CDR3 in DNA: TGTGCCAGCAGTTTATATAGGATGGCAGGGTCCTTTCATAATTCACCCCTCCACTTT. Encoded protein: CASSLYRMAGSFHNSPLHF.

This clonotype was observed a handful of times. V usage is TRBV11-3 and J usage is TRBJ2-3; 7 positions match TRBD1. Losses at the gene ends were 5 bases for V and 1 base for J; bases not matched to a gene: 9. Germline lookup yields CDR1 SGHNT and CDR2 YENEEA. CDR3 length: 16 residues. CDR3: CASSPRLRGRTDTQYF. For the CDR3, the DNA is TGTGCCAGCAGCCCGCGTTTGAGGGGGCGCACAGATACGCAGTATTTT.